This T cell receptor beta chain was sequenced for a study of shared clonotypes between healthy human individuals. Overall study results and limits: A small donor pool kept down the genetic and exposure-history diversity that was represented.

Regarding this clone: Its specificity is not known.

Germline values: CDR1 MDHEN, CDR2 SYDVKM. This CDR3 has 13 residues. Replicate PCRs for sorted subsets used 200 ng DNA; this equaled tens of thousands of T cell genomes. Original handling: Sequence data from immunoSEQ were junction-only and lacked quality scores; consequently, filtering differed. Some clones are missing from TCRdb's copy, which holds only in-frame ones; the method was immunoSEQ multiplex PCR. V and J calls and clone size are as listed in that table; D and trimming were resolved from the DNA. The sample yields around 2.5 million clones, over 85% seen once. The TCR was taken from a man aged 18 to 29 in good health. Some clones in this sample may be carry-over from other donors' samples. The chain recombines TRBV28 with TRBJ2-5; TRBD2 might be the D (6 bases). TRBJ2-7 explains the end of the DNA better; the J call may be wrong. The sequenced sample was naive CD4+ T cells from PBMCs. Subset indicated: CD45RA+ positively selected. CDR3 sequence reads: CAASGLSSYEQYF. The CDR3 nucleotides read TGTGCCGCTTCGGGACTGTCCTCCTACGAGCAGTACTTC.